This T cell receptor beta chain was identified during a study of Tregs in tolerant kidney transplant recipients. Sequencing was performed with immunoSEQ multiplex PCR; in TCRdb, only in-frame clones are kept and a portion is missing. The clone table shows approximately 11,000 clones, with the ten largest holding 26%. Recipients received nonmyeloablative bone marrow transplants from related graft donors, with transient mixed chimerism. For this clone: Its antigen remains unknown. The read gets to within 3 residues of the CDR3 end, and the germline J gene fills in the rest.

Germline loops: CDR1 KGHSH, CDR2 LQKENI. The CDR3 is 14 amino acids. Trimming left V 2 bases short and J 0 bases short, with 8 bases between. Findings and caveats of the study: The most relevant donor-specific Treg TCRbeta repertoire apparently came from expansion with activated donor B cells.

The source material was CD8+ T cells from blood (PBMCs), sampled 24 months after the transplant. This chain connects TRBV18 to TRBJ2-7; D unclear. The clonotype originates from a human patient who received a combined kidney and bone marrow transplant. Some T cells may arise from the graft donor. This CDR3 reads CASSPYKSSYEQYF. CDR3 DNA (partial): TGTGCCAGCTCACCATACAAGAGCTCCTACGAG.